One and the same sample provided the 22 T cell receptor beta chains below, sequenced in a study of blood T cell repertoires in COVID-19. Repertoires were generated with immunoSEQ multiplex PCR, while TCRdb's copy carries only in-frame clones and drops some. The sample consists of around 150,000 clones, roughly 80% of them appearing once. Material: peripheral blood. The receptors derive from a woman older than 75 with acute or convalescent COVID-19.

This chain uses TRBV24-1 with TRBJ2-1, with TRBD1 as a possible D gene (6 bases). CDR3 length equals 13 residues. In germline, CDR1 is KGHDR, CDR2 SFDVKD. The V and J ends lost 6 bases and 7 bases respectively, with 12 bases between them. The CDR3 protein is CATSFAGANEQFF. DNA for the CDR3: TGTGCCACCAGTTTCGCAGGGGCGAATGAGCAGTTCTTC.

The chain couples TRBV9 to TRBJ2-3; the D gene is possibly TRBD1 (6 bases). Deletions cut 4 bases from V and 1 base from J, with 16 bases between. Germline V gene sequence: CDR1 SGDLS, CDR2 YYNGEE. The CDR3 is 16 amino acids. Here the CDR3 reads CASSPRWGLGTDTQYF. CDR3 DNA sequence: TGTGCCAGCAGCCCCCGTTGGGGGCTTGGCACAGATACGCAGTATTTT.

The CDR3 reads CASSEDTFNSPLHF. Here the CDR3 DNA reads TGTGCCAGCAGTGAGGACACATTTAATTCACCCCTCCACTTT. The chain is built from TRBV6-1 and TRBJ1-6; D is possibly TRBD1 (5 bases). The germline gives CDR1 MNHNS, CDR2 SASEGT. V shed 3 bases and J shed 6 bases, with 9 bases lying between them. The CDR3 consists of 14 residues.

V gene TRBV27 combines with J gene TRBJ2-1, with 7 bases that match TRBD1. This CDR3 has 15 residues. Per germline, CDR1 MNHEY and CDR2 SMNVEV (reference sequence). J was trimmed by 1 base and V by 4 bases; bases with no gene match: 4. The CDR3 loop reads CASSSRTGSYNEQFF. CDR3 coding DNA: TGTGCCAGCAGTTCCCGGACAGGTTCCTACAATGAGCAGTTCTTC.

The genes are TRBV19 and TRBJ2-4; 10 bases match TRBD1. There are 17 residues in the CDR3. Germline V gives CDR1 LNHDA, CDR2 SQIVND (reference sequence). The V and J ends lost 5 bases and 2 bases, in that order; junction bases with no gene match: 9. CDR3 sequence reads: CASSPGTGEEPKNIQYF. For the CDR3, the DNA is TGTGCCAGTAGTCCCGGGACAGGGGAAGAGCCCAAAAACATTCAGTACTTC.

The V gene is TRBV10-3, the J gene TRBJ2-2; TRBD1 aligns across 8 bases. The CDR3 has 14 amino acids. J was trimmed by 1 base and V by 7 bases; bases with no gene match: 2. Germline V CDR1 and CDR2: ENHRY, SYGVKD. CDR3 DNA: TGTGCCATCACCGGGACAGGGAACACCGGGGAGCTGTTTTTT. Translating gives CAITGTGNTGELFF.

The rearrangement uses TRBV7-9 and TRBJ1-5, with TRBD1 as a possible D gene (6 bases). CDR3 length: 15 amino acids. Germline V gives CDR1 SEHNR, CDR2 FQNEAQ (reference sequence). V was shortened by 4 bases and J by 4 bases, with 14 bases between the two germline ends. CDR3 amino acids: CASSSDRNQNQPQHF. The CDR3 nucleotides read TGTGCCAGCAGCTCCGACAGGAACCAAAATCAGCCCCAGCATTTT.

This sequence joins TRBV9 and TRBJ1-2; 8 nucleotides match TRBD1. Unmatched junction bases numbered 14, after V lost 2 bases and J lost 5 bases. The CDR3 spans 17 residues. In germline, CDR1 is SGDLS, CDR2 YYNGEE. CDR3 protein: CASSVGTGPKTLYGYTF. CDR3 sequence (DNA): TGTGCCAGCAGCGTGGGGACAGGCCCCAAGACTCTATATGGCTACACCTTC.

The chain carries TRBV14 and TRBJ1-2, with TRBD1 identical over 9 bases. This CDR3 is 13 amino acids long. The ends lost 4 bases at V and 4 bases at J; junction bases unmatched: 1. Germline loops: CDR1 SGHDN, CDR2 FVKESK. CDR3 loop: CASSPDRGYGYTF. CDR3 DNA: TGTGCCAGCAGCCCGGACAGGGGCTATGGCTACACCTTC.

The chain has TRBV9 and TRBJ1-1; D not resolved. This CDR3 spans 14 amino acids. V shed 1 base and J shed 3 bases, with 10 bases lying between them. Germline V lookup: CDR1 SGDLS, CDR2 YYNGEE. The CDR3 region is CASSVNVADTEAFF. CDR3 nucleotides: TGTGCCAGCAGCGTAAATGTAGCGGACACTGAAGCTTTCTTT.

The chain combines TRBV7-2 with TRBJ2-7; a possible D gene is TRBD1 (6 bases). This CDR3 has 12 residues. Trimming shortened V by 10 bases and J by 1 base, and 11 bases separated the two germline ends. Germline CDR1 reads SGHTA; CDR2 reads FQGNSA. The CDR3 is CATMTGSYEQYF. For the CDR3, the DNA is TGTGCCACCATGACAGGTTCCTACGAGCAGTACTTC.

This sequence joins TRBV30 and TRBJ1-2, with 11 bases lining up with TRBD1. Germline assignment: CDR1 GTSNPN and CDR2 SVGIG (reference sequence). V lost 4 bases to trimming and J lost 4 bases; unmatched junction nucleotides: 8. The CDR3 spans 15 residues. In DNA, the CDR3 is TGTGCCTGGACCGGACAGGGGGCAGGGACCTATGGCTACACCTTC. Translated: CAWTGQGAGTYGYTF.

This sequence joins TRBV2 and TRBJ2-3, with TRBD1 matching over 7 bases. J lost 0 bases, V lost 3 bases, and 6 bases had no gene match. The CDR3 has 16 amino acids. Germline V CDR1 and CDR2: SNHLY, FYNNEI. The chain's CDR3 is CASSEAGTESTDTQYF. CDR3 nucleotide sequence: TGTGCCAGCAGTGAGGCCGGGACAGAAAGCACAGATACGCAGTATTTT. Full variable domain (outside the CDR3, taken from reference TRBV2 and TRBJ2-3): EPEVTQTPSHQVTQMGQEVILRCVPISNHLYFYWYRQILGQKVEFLVSFYNNEISEKSEIFDDQFSVERPDGSNFTLKIRSTKLEDSAMYFCASSEAGTESTDTQYFGPGTRLTVL.

The chain is built from TRBV3-1 (or the pseudogene TRBV3-2) and TRBJ2-1; unclear D gene. The CDR3 loop spans 14 amino acids. Germline loops: CDR1 LGHDT, CDR2 YNNKEL (reference sequence). The germline V and J ends were trimmed by 5 bases and 0 bases, with 8 bases remaining between them. CDR3 loop: CASSLSSSYNEQFF. DNA for the CDR3: TGTGCCAGCAGCTTATCCAGCTCCTACAATGAGCAGTTCTTC.

This clone was observed a handful of times. The V call is TRBV10-1, the J call TRBJ1-4; D unclear. This CDR3 has 14 amino acids. Germline CDR1 and CDR2: WNHNN and SYGVQD (reference sequence). The V and J ends lost 2 bases and 5 bases respectively, with 9 bases between them. CDR3 amino acids: CASSERLENEKLFF. In DNA, the CDR3 is TGCGCCAGCAGTGAGAGGCTGGAGAATGAAAAACTGTTTTTT.

This clone was detected only once. The chain carries TRBV2 and TRBJ2-3; possibly TRBD2 for D (6 bases). CDR1 and CDR2 from the germline V gene are SNHLY and FYNNEI. Trimming removed 6 bases from V and 6 bases from J, with 13 bases in between. The length of the CDR3 is 13 residues. The DNA for the CDR3 is TGTGCCAGCAGGGGACTTTCAACGGATACGCAGTATTTT. It codes for CASRGLSTDTQYF.

This clone has more than one count but fewer than ten. This chain uses TRBV7-2 with TRBJ1-1; 7 bases line up with TRBD1. CDR1 SGHTA and CDR2 FQGNSA come from the germline V gene. This CDR3 has 15 amino acids. The V and J ends lost 4 bases and 3 bases, in that order; junction bases with no gene match: 8. The CDR3 protein is CASSSDSRGDTEAFF. The CDR3 bases are TGTGCCAGCAGCTCTGATTCCAGGGGGGACACTGAAGCTTTCTTT.

The DNA for the CDR3 is TGTGCCTGGAGGTCGCCGGGACAGGGGACCTATAATTCACCCCTCCACTTT. Its translation: CAWRSPGQGTYNSPLHF. The chain employs TRBV30 and TRBJ1-6; TRBD1 aligns across 10 bases. CDR1 and CDR2 from the germline V gene are GTSNPN and SVGIG (reference sequence). V trimming: 3 bases; J trimming: 2 bases; junction bases outside the gene matches: 7. The CDR3 is 17 residues long. The complete variable domain, with remaining parts taken from reference TRBV30 and TRBJ1-6, reads SQTIHQWPATLVQPVGSPLSLECTVEGTSNPNLYWYRQAAGRGLQLLFYSVGIGQISSEVPQNLSASRPQDRQFILSSKKLLLSDSGFYLCAWRSPGQGTYNSPLHFGNGTRLTVT.

The chain employs TRBV5-8 and TRBJ1-2; no clear D. Germline lookup yields CDR1 SGHTS and CDR2 YDEGEE. V was clipped by 0 bases and J by 7 bases, with 16 bases between them. The CDR3 runs 15 residues. CDR3 region: CASSLAGVGVGGYTF. CDR3 coding DNA: TGTGCCAGCAGCTTGGCCGGGGTTGGGGTCGGTGGCTACACCTTC.

The rearrangement uses TRBV27 and TRBJ1-2; 7 bases agree with TRBD1. V was clipped by 6 bases and J by 7 bases; unmatched bases: 8. Germline CDR1 MNHEY, CDR2 SMNVEV (reference sequence). The CDR3 has 13 residues. CDR3 in amino acids: CASSSDRRAGYTF. The CDR3 DNA reads TGTGCCAGCAGCTCGGACAGGCGTGCTGGCTACACCTTC.

CDR3 in DNA: TGTGCCTGGAGTGGAGGGGGTGAAAAACTGTTTTTT. Residues: CAWSGGGEKLFF. J is TRBJ1-4 and V is TRBV30; tentative D call: TRBD1 (6 bases). The CDR3 sequence is 12 residues long. Trimming took 1 base from V and 7 from J, leaving 7 bases between them. Germline lookup yields CDR1 GTSNPN and CDR2 SVGIG (reference sequence). Full variable domain (outside the CDR3, taken from reference TRBV30 and TRBJ1-4): SQTIHQWPATLVQPVGSPLSLECTVEGTSNPNLYWYRQAAGRGLQLLFYSVGIGQISSEVPQNLSASRPQDRQFILSSKKLLLSDSGFYLCAWSGGGEKLFFGSGTQLSVL.

This chain links TRBV5-1 with TRBJ2-1, with 13 bases aligning to TRBD2. Germline CDR1 and CDR2: SGHRS and YFSETQ. V gave up 5 bases and J gave up 5 bases; unmatched junction bases: 7. The CDR3 covers 16 residues. The CDR3: CASRPQGLAGNNEQFF. CDR3 DNA sequence: TGCGCCAGCAGGCCTCAGGGACTAGCGGGAAACAATGAGCAGTTCTTC.